The rows below give T cell receptor beta chains drawn from one sample of a study of a mutant IDH1 vaccine in newly diagnosed glioma. Measured with immunoSEQ multiplex PCR; TCRdb has only the in-frame clones, and not every one. The sample contains just over 65,000 clones, roughly 83% of which appear only once. Their antigens remain unidentified. Material: PBMCs, obtained from a glioma patient whose treatment included an IDH1 peptide vaccine. All receptors come from a man in his late teens or twenties with glioma. Each CDR3 is given with its conserved first and last residue. A D gene is named only where the DNA matches it firmly. Not all rows give a size; the values are once, few, many and, for expanded clones, a class.

d_call,v_call,clone_size,j_call,cdr3_aa,cdr3_nt
TRBD2,TRBV5-4,-,TRBJ2-7,CASSLLKRGLGYEQYF,TGTGCCAGCAGCTTGTTAAAGCGGGGGTTAGGATACGAGCAGTACTTC
-,TRBV7-8,-,TRBJ2-5,CASSLTWGLRETQYF,TGTGCCAGCAGCTTAACTTGGGGGCTGAGAGAGACCCAGTACTTC
-,TRBV7-9,-,TRBJ2-7,CASTPGASVYEQYF,TGTGCCAGCACTCCTGGAGCTAGCGTCTACGAGCAGTACTTC
-,TRBV30,-,TRBJ2-5,CAWSPQAQTQYF,TGTGCCTGGAGTCCGCAGGCCCAGACCCAGTACTTC
-,TRBV28,-,TRBJ2-3,CASSFVTITDTQYF,TGTGCCAGCAGTTTCGTGACAATCACAGATACGCAGTATTTT
TRBD1,TRBV6-6,-,TRBJ1-2,CASSYLTGEYTF,TGTGCCAGCAGTTACTTGACAGGGGAGTACACCTTC
TRBD1,TRBV13,-,TRBJ1-4,CASSLRTGGGEKLFF,TGTGCCAGCAGCTTAAGGACAGGTGGTGGTGAAAAACTGTTTTTT
-,TRBV12-5,-,TRBJ2-1,CASGLVVSGRTNEQFF,TGTGCTAGTGGTTTGGTAGTAAGTGGCCGAACAAATGAGCAGTTCTTC
-,TRBV4-1,-,TRBJ1-6,CASSQAEASPLHF,TGCGCCAGCAGCCAAGCCGAAGCGTCACCCCTCCACTTT
TRBD1,TRBV6-5,-,TRBJ1-1,CASSYTTGATEAFF,TGTGCCAGCAGTTACACCACAGGGGCCACTGAAGCTTTCTTT
-,TRBV7-9,-,TRBJ1-3,CASSLADPGNTIYF,TGTGCCAGCAGCTTAGCGGACCCTGGAAACACCATATATTTT
-,TRBV9,-,TRBJ1-2,CASSTNMRGKDYGYTF,TGTGCCAGCAGCACGAATATGCGGGGGAAGGACTATGGCTACACCTTC
-,TRBV4-3,-,TRBJ2-2,CASSQGYTGELFF,TGCGCCAGCAGCCAAGGCTACACCGGGGAGCTGTTTTTT
-,TRBV5-5,-,TRBJ1-1,CASSLGDQGYTEAFF,TGTGCCAGCAGCTTGGGGGACCAGGGTTACACTGAAGCTTTCTTT
-,TRBV7-2,-,TRBJ2-7,CASSFGDSRYEQYF,TGTGCCAGCAGCTTTGGGGACTCGAGGTACGAGCAGTACTTC
-,TRBV28,-,TRBJ1-1,CASSLQPGTNTEAFF,TGTGCCAGCAGTCTCCAGCCCGGGACCAACACTGAAGCTTTCTTT
-,TRBV11-2,-,TRBJ1-1,CASSLEGGSAGEAFF,TGTGCCAGCAGCTTAGAGGGGGGCAGTGCCGGAGAAGCTTTCTTT
TRBD1,TRBV7-9,-,TRBJ2-7,CASSQDRGQYEQYF,TGTGCCAGCAGCCAGGACAGGGGGCAGTACGAGCAGTACTTC
-,TRBV30,-,TRBJ1-3,CAWSTSGNTIYF,TGTGCCTGGAGCACCTCTGGAAACACCATATATTTT
-,TRBV5-1,-,TRBJ2-7,CASSLAPGLKVGTYEQYF,TGCGCCAGCAGCTTGGCTCCGGGCCTCAAAGTGGGCACCTACGAGCAGTACTTC
-,TRBV7-2,-,TRBJ1-1,CASSLASSGGIMNTEAFF,TGTGCCAGCAGCTTAGCGTCCAGCGGGGGGATTATGAACACTGAAGCTTTCTTT
-,TRBV19,-,TRBJ2-7,CASSTLRGLYEQYF,TGTGCCAGTAGTACTCTGAGGGGACTCTACGAGCAGTACTTC
-,TRBV10-3,-,TRBJ1-1,CAISWGQAANTEAFF,TGTGCCATCAGTTGGGGGCAGGCCGCGAACACTGAAGCTTTCTTT
TRBD1,TRBV4-2,few,TRBJ1-1,CASSQGDRQTEAFF,TGTGCCAGCAGCCAGGGGGACAGGCAAACTGAAGCTTTCTTT
-,TRBV25-1,few,TRBJ1-1,CASSDSSRTEAFF,TGTGCCAGCAGTGACTCTAGTAGGACTGAAGCTTTCTTT
-,TRBV10-2,-,TRBJ2-7,CASSVNREYEQYF,TGCGCCAGCAGTGTGAACAGGGAATACGAGCAGTACTTC
TRBD2,TRBV5-1,-,TRBJ2-7,CASCLSGNYEQYF,TGCGCCAGTTGCCTTAGCGGGAACTACGAGCAGTACTTC
TRBD1,TRBV6-5,-,TRBJ2-1,CASSSLGQGFYNEQFF,TGTGCCAGCAGTTCCCTCGGACAGGGTTTCTACAATGAGCAGTTCTTC
-,TRBV5-1,few,TRBJ1-2,CASSLSGPPKNYGYTF,TGCGCCAGCAGCTTATCCGGGCCACCGAAGAACTATGGCTACACCTTC
-,TRBV4-1,-,TRBJ1-1,CASSPIWGNTEAFF,TGCGCCAGCAGCCCAATTTGGGGGAACACTGAAGCTTTCTTT
-,TRBV19,-,TRBJ1-1,CASSIDRGRRALGAFF,TGTGCCAGTAGTATAGATCGCGGGAGAAGGGCCCTTGGAGCTTTCTTT
-,TRBV28,once,TRBJ1-1,CASSPELPGLEDTEAFF,TGTGCCAGCAGTCCCGAACTTCCGGGGCTCGAGGACACTGAAGCTTTCTTT
-,TRBV6-4,few,TRBJ2-2,CASSDRDTGELFF,TGTGCCAGCAGTGACAGGGACACCGGGGAGCTGTTTTTT
-,TRBV27,-,TRBJ1-2,CASSSLLQGYHYGYTF,TGTGCCAGCAGTTCGCTGTTACAGGGTTACCACTATGGCTACACCTTC
-,TRBV18,-,TRBJ1-1,CASSPQANTEAFF,TGTGCCAGCTCACCACAGGCGAACACTGAAGCTTTCTTT
-,TRBV5-1,-,TRBJ1-1,CASSLGVRRGIYTEAFF,TGCGCCAGCAGCTTGGGTGTCCGAAGGGGGATCTACACTGAAGCTTTCTTT
-,TRBV6-5,-,TRBJ1-2,CASSYHPGGNYGYTF,TGTGCCAGCAGTTACCACCCCGGGGGGAACTATGGCTACACCTTC
-,TRBV27,-,TRBJ1-1,CATNKNTEAFF,TGTGCCACCAACAAGAACACTGAAGCTTTCTTT
-,TRBV30,-,TRBJ1-2,CACFGYGYTF,TGTGCCTGTTTCGGGTATGGCTACACCTTC
-,TRBV28,-,TRBJ1-1,CASSLYGKRTEAFF,TGTGCCAGCAGTTTATACGGGAAGCGTACTGAAGCTTTCTTT
TRBD1,TRBV18,-,TRBJ1-1,CASSPQGQLEAFF,TGTGCCAGCTCACCACAGGGACAGCTTGAAGCTTTCTTT
TRBD2,TRBV16,once,TRBJ2-3,CASSHRGGGRDTQYF,TGTGCCAGCAGCCACCGAGGAGGCGGGAGGGATACGCAGTATTTT